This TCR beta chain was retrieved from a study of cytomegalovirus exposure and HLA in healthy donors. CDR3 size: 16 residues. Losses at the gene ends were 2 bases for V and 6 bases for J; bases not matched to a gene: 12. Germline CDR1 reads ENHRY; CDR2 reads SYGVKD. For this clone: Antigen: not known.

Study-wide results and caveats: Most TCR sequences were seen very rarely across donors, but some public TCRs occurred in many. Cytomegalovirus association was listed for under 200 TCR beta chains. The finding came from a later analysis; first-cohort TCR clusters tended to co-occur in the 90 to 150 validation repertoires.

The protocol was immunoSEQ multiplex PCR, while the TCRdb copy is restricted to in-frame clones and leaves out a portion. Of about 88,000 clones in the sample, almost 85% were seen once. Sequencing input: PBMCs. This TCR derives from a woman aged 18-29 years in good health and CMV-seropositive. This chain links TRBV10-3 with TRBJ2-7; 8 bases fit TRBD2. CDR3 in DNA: TGTGCCATCAGTGAGCCAGGACGGGGGGGGGCCGGCGAGCAGTACTTC. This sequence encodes CAISEPGRGGAGEQYF.